One sample yielded the 27 T cell receptor beta chains listed below, sequenced in a study of cytomegalovirus exposure and HLA in healthy donors. The primer mix had 60 Vbeta and 13 Jbeta primers. Repertoires were generated with immunoSEQ multiplex PCR, while TCRdb's copy carries only in-frame clones and drops some. Recorded for this sample: tens of thousands of clones. The sequencing input was PBMCs. These receptors were collected from a woman in her thirties or forties in good health and CMV-seropositive.

This sequence joins TRBV5-1 and TRBJ1-2, with a weak D call TRBD1 (5 bases). CDR1 and CDR2 from the germline V gene are SGHRS and YFSETQ. CDR3 length: 17 amino acids. Trimming removed 7 bases at V and 0 bases at J, with 22 bases between. The CDR3: CASHADGRVPPNYGYTF. The CDR3 bases are TGCGCCAGCCACGCGGACGGCAGGGTTCCTCCTAACTATGGCTACACCTTC.

The chain has TRBV10-1 and TRBJ2-7; maybe TRBD1 (7 bases). The CDR3 is 14 residues long. Germline lookup yields CDR1 WNHNN and CDR2 SYGVQD (reference sequence). Trimming removed 3 bases from V and 1 base from J, with 10 bases in between. CDR3 bases: TGCGCCAGCAGTGATCCAGGGGGGTCCTACGAGCAGTACTTC. Encoded protein: CASSDPGGSYEQYF.

The chain is built from TRBV6-6 and TRBJ1-2; 8 nucleotides agree with TRBD1. J was trimmed by 5 bases and V by 2 bases; bases with no gene match: 4. Germline V gives CDR1 MNHNY, CDR2 SVGAGI (reference sequence). This CDR3 is 14 amino acids long. The CDR3 spells CASSYNDRGYGYTF. In DNA, the CDR3 is TGTGCCAGCAGTTACAACGACAGGGGTTATGGCTACACCTTC.

The V call is TRBV6-1, the J call TRBJ2-7; no clear D gene. This CDR3 has 12 amino acids. Trimming stripped 2 bases from V and 8 bases from J, with 10 bases between. CDR1 MNHNS and CDR2 SASEGT come from the germline V gene. CDR3 residues: CASSERSFQQYF. CDR3 in DNA: TGTGCCAGCAGTGAACGGTCCTTTCAGCAGTACTTC.

The chain joins TRBV5-4 to TRBJ2-3; perhaps TRBD1 as D (6 bases). Germline CDR1 is SGHNT and CDR2 is YYREEE (reference sequence). V was trimmed by 3 bases and J by 0 bases, leaving 17 bases between them. This CDR3 spans 17 amino acids. CDR3 coding DNA: TGTGCCAGCAGCTCCGGTTCCAACAGGGTCAGCACAGATACGCAGTATTTT. It codes for CASSSGSNRVSTDTQYF.

The rearrangement joins TRBV19 to TRBJ1-5, with D unresolved. This CDR3 is 13 amino acids long. Germline V lookup: CDR1 LNHDA, CDR2 SQIVND (reference sequence). V dropped 7 bases and J dropped 6 bases, with 13 bases sitting between them. The CDR3 protein is CASNVRSGQPQHF. In nucleotides, the CDR3 is TGTGCCAGTAATGTCCGGTCAGGTCAGCCCCAGCATTTT.

Notes on this clone: The germline gene is not matched at one end of the junction; a read error may be the cause. The chain couples TRBV5-1 to TRBJ1-3; 9 bases match TRBD1. There are 18 residues in the CDR3. CDR1 SGHRS and CDR2 YFSETQ come from the germline V gene. The CDR3 region is CASSWGGQGSRSGNTTYF. CDR3 DNA: TGCGCCAGCAGCTGGGGTGGACAGGGGTCCCGCTCTGGAAACACCACATATTTT.

The chain joins TRBV14 to TRBJ2-1; 7 positions match TRBD1. CDR1 SGHDN and CDR2 FVKESK come from the germline V gene. The CDR3 has 17 residues. V lost 0 bases and J lost 4; bases outside the gene matches: 9. The CDR3 DNA sequence: TGTGCCAGCAGCCAAGATCGAAGGGGGCCGAAGTACAATGAGCAGTTCTTC. Translation: CASSQDRRGPKYNEQFF.

V is TRBV18 and J is TRBJ1-5, with D possibly TRBD1 on 5 matching bases. The CDR3 is made up of 13 amino acids. Deletions cut 5 bases from V and 7 bases from J, with 12 bases between. CDR1 KGHSH and CDR2 LQKENI come from the germline V gene. The CDR3 spells CASSTMTDQPQHF. The CDR3 nucleotides are TGTGCCAGCTCAACAATGACAGACCAGCCCCAGCATTTT.

For this clone: In the same sample, other DNA sequences code for this CDR3. V usage is TRBV28 and J usage is TRBJ2-7; 12 positions agree with TRBD2. The V and J ends lost 6 bases and 2 bases, in that order; junction bases with no gene match: 2. CDR1 MDHEN and CDR2 SYDVKM come from the germline V gene. The CDR3 consists of 14 residues. CDR3 in DNA: TGTGCCAGCAGACGACTAGCGGGGGCCTACGAGCAGTACTTC. Translating it yields CASRRLAGAYEQYF.

The chain carries TRBV7-9 and TRBJ1-1; D may be TRBD1 (6 bases). V was shortened by 6 bases and J by 3 bases, with 17 bases between the two germline ends. CDR1 and CDR2 (germline): SEHNR, FQNEAQ (reference sequence). The length of the CDR3 is 15 residues. CDR3 sequence: CASRQGPGRDTEAFF. DNA for the CDR3: TGTGCCAGCAGACAGGGCCCCGGGAGGGACACTGAAGCTTTCTTT. Using reference TRBV7-9 and TRBJ1-1 for the parts outside the CDR3, the full variable domain is DTGVSQNPRHKITKRGQNVTFRCDPISEHNRLYWYRQTLGQGPEFLTYFQNEAQLEKSRLLSDRFSAERPKGSFSTLEIQRTEQGDSAMYLCASRQGPGRDTEAFFGQGTRLTVV.

The chain combines TRBV7-9 with TRBJ2-3, with 9 positions matching TRBD1. CDR1 SEHNR and CDR2 FQNEAQ come from the germline V gene (reference sequence). The CDR3 extends over 15 amino acids. V gave up 4 bases and J gave up 0 bases; unmatched junction bases: 2. CDR3: CASSSGTGSTDTQYF. The CDR3, as DNA: TGTGCCAGCAGCTCCGGGACAGGGAGCACAGATACGCAGTATTTT.

This chain connects TRBV5-1 to TRBJ2-1; D not resolved. The CDR3 is made up of 13 amino acids. V lost 0 bases and J 7 bases, leaving 8 bases between the germline ends. Germline V lookup: CDR1 SGHRS, CDR2 YFSETQ. In nucleotides, the CDR3 is TGCGCCAGCAGCTTGGGAGGAGAAAATGAGCAGTTCTTC. Protein sequence: CASSLGGENEQFF. Looking up the rest from reference TRBV5-1 and TRBJ2-1 gives the full variable domain: KAGVTQTPRYLIKTRGQQVTLSCSPISGHRSVSWYQQTPGQGLQFLFEYFSETQRNKGNFPGRFSGRQFSNSRSEMNVSTLELGDSALYLCASSLGGENEQFFGPGTRLTVL.

The genes are TRBV19 and TRBJ1-2, with 8 bases lining up with TRBD1. Trimming cost V 2 bases and J 5 bases; bases outside gene matches: 13. The CDR3 runs to 17 residues. CDR1 is LNHDA, CDR2 SQIVND, per germline (reference sequence). CDR3 sequence: CASSIRGTGRGRYGYTF. The DNA of the CDR3 is TGTGCCAGTAGTATAAGGGGGACAGGACGAGGTCGGTATGGCTACACCTTC.

V gene TRBV30 combines with J gene TRBJ1-2; D is ambiguous. CDR1 and CDR2 from the germline V gene are GTSNPN and SVGIG (reference sequence). This CDR3 has 13 amino acids. Between the trimmed V and J ends, which lost 0 bases and 5 bases, there was a span of 10 bases. The CDR3 nucleotides read TGTGCCTGGAGTGTGGGCGGGAGGTATGGCTACACCTTC. Amino acid sequence: CAWSVGGRYGYTF.

The chain joins TRBV4-2 to TRBJ2-3, with 10 bases that match TRBD2. Per the germline V gene, CDR1 is LGHNA and CDR2 is YNFKEQ. Trimming removed 2 bases from V and 2 bases from J; junction bases left unmatched: 7. This CDR3 is 17 amino acids long. The CDR3 protein is CASSQQIAGGPTDTQYF. The DNA for the CDR3 is TGTGCCAGCAGCCAACAAATAGCGGGGGGACCCACAGATACGCAGTATTTT.

The J gene is TRBJ2-5, the V gene TRBV5-5; D is perhaps TRBD2 (5 bases). The germline CDR1 and CDR2 sequences are SGHKS and YYEKEE (reference sequence). There are 14 residues in the CDR3. Deletions cut 0 bases from V and 2 bases from J, with 8 bases between. In nucleotides, the CDR3 is TGTGCCAGCAGCTTGGAGGGCGGGCAAGAGACCCAGTACTTC. This encodes CASSLEGGQETQYF.

This chain uses TRBV19 with TRBJ1-5; D uncertain. The CDR3 covers 15 residues. V was shortened by 5 bases and J by 4 bases, with 15 bases between the two germline ends. Germline loops: CDR1 LNHDA, CDR2 SQIVND (reference sequence). In DNA, the CDR3 is TGTGCCAGTAGTTTTCAGGTTGGAGGAAATCAGCCCCAGCATTTT. Protein: CASSFQVGGNQPQHF.

V usage is TRBV15 and J usage is TRBJ2-5; D may be TRBD2 (6 bases). Per the germline V gene, CDR1 is LNHNV and CDR2 is YYDKDF (reference sequence). The germline V and J ends were trimmed by 1 base and 1 base, with 10 bases remaining between them. This CDR3 is 15 amino acids long. CDR3 sequence reads: CATSRASSAQETQYF. CDR3 DNA: TGTGCCACCAGCAGAGCTTCTAGCGCCCAAGAGACCCAGTACTTC.

This chain links TRBV5-5 with TRBJ2-3, with D perhaps matching TRBD1 (5 bases). Germline-derived CDR1 and CDR2 are SGHKS and YYEKEE (reference sequence). The length of the CDR3 is 15 residues. V was trimmed by 3 bases and J by 0 bases, leaving 11 bases between them. This chain's CDR3 is CASSSLDSSTDTQYF. DNA of the CDR3: TGTGCCAGCAGCTCACTCGACAGTAGCACAGATACGCAGTATTTT.

This chain joins TRBV5-1 and TRBJ2-1; 11 nucleotides agree with TRBD2. CDR3 length equals 16 residues. Germline CDR1 and CDR2: SGHRS and YFSETQ. Trimming cost V 5 bases and J 0 bases; bases outside gene matches: 4. The CDR3 protein is CASRPSGGPSYNEQFF. Here the CDR3 DNA reads TGCGCCAGCAGACCTAGCGGGGGGCCCTCCTACAATGAGCAGTTCTTC.

The chain employs TRBV11-2 and TRBJ1-1; unclear D gene. The CDR3 covers 15 residues. The V end was cut by 5 bases, the J end by 1 base, with 14 bases between. The germline gives CDR1 SGHAT, CDR2 FQNNGV. This CDR3 reads CASSPERRPNTEAFF. CDR3 in DNA: TGTGCCAGCAGCCCGGAAAGGCGGCCGAACACTGAAGCTTTCTTT.

The gene calls are TRBV6-5 and TRBJ2-3; 9 bases agree with TRBD1. Germline lookup yields CDR1 MNHEY and CDR2 SVGAGI. The CDR3 is made up of 15 amino acids. V trimming: 8 bases; J trimming: 3 bases; junction bases outside the gene matches: 9. The CDR3 region has the DNA TGTGCCAGCCAGCCGGGACAGGGTGGGACAGATACGCAGTATTTT. Encoded protein: CASQPGQGGTDTQYF.

The rearrangement links TRBV5-1 to TRBJ1-5, with D perhaps matching TRBD1 (6 bases). V gave up 3 bases and J gave up 3 bases, with 13 bases separating them. This CDR3 region has 15 residues. From germline, CDR1 is SGHRS and CDR2 YFSETQ. CDR3 nucleotide sequence: TGCGCCAGCAGCTCATCGGGACAACCCAATCAGCCCCAGCATTTT. This codes for CASSSSGQPNQPQHF.

The V gene is TRBV28, the J gene TRBJ1-4; tentatively, D is TRBD1 (6 bases). The CDR3 spans 20 residues. The germline V gene encodes CDR1 MDHEN and CDR2 SYDVKM. Trimming removed 6 bases from V and 0 bases from J, with 26 bases in between. The CDR3 sequence: CASSPPQDSFSLATNEKLFF. The CDR3 DNA reads as TGTGCCAGCAGCCCCCCCCAGGACAGCTTCTCCCTAGCAACTAATGAAAAACTGTTTTTT.

The chain joins TRBV29-1 to TRBJ1-1; TRBD1 agrees at 10 bases. With V trimmed by 7 bases and J by 7 bases, 3 bases remained unmatched. This CDR3 is 11 amino acids long. Germline V gene data show CDR1 as SQVTM and CDR2 as ANQGSEA. The CDR3 region has the DNA TGCAGCGCCGGACAGGGGGGTGAAGCTTTCTTT. Protein: CSAGQGGEAFF.

The gene calls are TRBV5-6 and TRBJ1-2; 7 bases fit TRBD1. Germline V gene lookup returns CDR1 SGHDT and CDR2 YYEEEE. V shed 3 bases, J shed 4 bases, and the junction held 9 bases outside the gene matches. This CDR3 region has 15 residues. The CDR3: CASSSTGQIFYGYTF. CDR3 nucleotide sequence: TGTGCCAGCAGCTCGACGGGACAGATCTTCTATGGCTACACCTTC.